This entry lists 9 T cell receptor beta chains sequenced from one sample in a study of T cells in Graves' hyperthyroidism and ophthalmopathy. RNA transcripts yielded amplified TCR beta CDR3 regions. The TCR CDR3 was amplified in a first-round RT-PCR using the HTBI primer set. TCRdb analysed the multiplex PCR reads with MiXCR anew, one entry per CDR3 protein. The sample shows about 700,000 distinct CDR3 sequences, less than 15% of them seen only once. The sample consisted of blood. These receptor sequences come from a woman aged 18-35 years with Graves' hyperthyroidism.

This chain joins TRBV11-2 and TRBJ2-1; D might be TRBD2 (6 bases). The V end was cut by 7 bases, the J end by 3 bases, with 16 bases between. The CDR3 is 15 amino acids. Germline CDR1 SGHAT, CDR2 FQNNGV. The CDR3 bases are TGTGCCAGCAACAGCAAGGAGGGCCTCTACAATGAGCAGTTCTTC. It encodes CASNSKEGLYNEQFF.

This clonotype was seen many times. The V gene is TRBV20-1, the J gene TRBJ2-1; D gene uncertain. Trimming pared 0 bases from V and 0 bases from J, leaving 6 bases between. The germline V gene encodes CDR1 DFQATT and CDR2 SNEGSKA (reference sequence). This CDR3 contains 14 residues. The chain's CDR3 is CSARDVSSYNEQFF. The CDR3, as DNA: TGCAGTGCTAGAGATGTAAGCTCCTACAATGAGCAGTTCTTC.

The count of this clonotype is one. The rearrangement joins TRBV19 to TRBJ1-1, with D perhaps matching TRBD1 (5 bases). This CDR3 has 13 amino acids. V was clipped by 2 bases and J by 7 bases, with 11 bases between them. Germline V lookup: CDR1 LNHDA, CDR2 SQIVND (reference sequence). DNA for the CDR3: TGTGCCAGTAGTATACTTCGGGGCCATGAAGCTTTCTTT. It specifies CASSILRGHEAFF.

CDR3 in DNA: TGTGCCAGCAGTTACTCGGCGGTCGTCTACAATGAGCAGTTCTTC. Encoded protein: CASSYSAVVYNEQFF. The rearrangement joins TRBV6-2 or TRBV6-3 to TRBJ2-1; D gene ambiguous. V was trimmed by 0 bases and J by 3 bases, leaving 9 bases between them. Per the germline V gene, CDR1 is MNHEY and CDR2 is SVGEGT. The CDR3 spans 15 residues.

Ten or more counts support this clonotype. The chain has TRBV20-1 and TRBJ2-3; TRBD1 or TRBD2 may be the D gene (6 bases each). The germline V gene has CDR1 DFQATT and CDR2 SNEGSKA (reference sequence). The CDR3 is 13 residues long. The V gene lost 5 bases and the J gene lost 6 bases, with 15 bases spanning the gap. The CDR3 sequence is CSAETGALDTQYF. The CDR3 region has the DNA TGCAGTGCTGAGACGGGGGCTTTGGATACGCAGTATTTT.

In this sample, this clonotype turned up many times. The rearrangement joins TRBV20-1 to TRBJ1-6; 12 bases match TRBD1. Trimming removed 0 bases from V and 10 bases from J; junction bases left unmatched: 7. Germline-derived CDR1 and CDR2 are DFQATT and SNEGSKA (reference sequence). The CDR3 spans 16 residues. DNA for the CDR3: TGCAGTGCTAGAGAAGTTGGGGACAGGGGGCGGTCACCCCTCCACTTT. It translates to CSAREVGDRGRSPLHF.

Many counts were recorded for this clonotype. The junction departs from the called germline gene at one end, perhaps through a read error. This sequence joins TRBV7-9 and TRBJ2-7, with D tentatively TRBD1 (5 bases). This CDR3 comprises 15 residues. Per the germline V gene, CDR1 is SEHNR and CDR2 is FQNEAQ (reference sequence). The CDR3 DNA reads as TGTGCCAGCACCTTAACGGGCGACAGAAGCTACGAGCAGTACTTC. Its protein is CASTLTGDRSYEQYF.

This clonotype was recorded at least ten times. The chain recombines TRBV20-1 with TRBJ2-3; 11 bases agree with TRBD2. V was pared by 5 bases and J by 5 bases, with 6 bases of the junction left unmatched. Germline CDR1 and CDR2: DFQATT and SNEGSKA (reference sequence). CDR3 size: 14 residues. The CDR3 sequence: CSAYSGRAQDTQYF. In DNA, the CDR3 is TGCAGTGCTTATAGCGGGAGGGCCCAAGATACGCAGTATTTT.

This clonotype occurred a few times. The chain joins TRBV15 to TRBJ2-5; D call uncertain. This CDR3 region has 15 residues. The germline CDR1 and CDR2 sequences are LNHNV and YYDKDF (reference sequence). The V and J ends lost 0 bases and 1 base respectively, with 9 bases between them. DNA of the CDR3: TGTGCCACCAGCAGAGATCGGTTCATCCAAGAGACCCAGTACTTC. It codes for CATSRDRFIQETQYF.